A selection of T cell receptor beta chains follows, all from one sample in a study of cytomegalovirus exposure and HLA in healthy donors. Data came from immunoSEQ multiplex PCR; TCRdb stores just in-frame clones and leaves some out. The profile shows over 80,000 clones, nearly 80% of them singletons. Sequencing was carried out using PBMCs. The receptors come from a woman aged 40-49 years in good health and CMV-seronegative. CDR3s include the opening cysteine and the closing phenylalanine or tryptophan. Fields, in order: V gene, D gene, clone size, J gene, CDR3 protein. A D gene is named only where the DNA matches it firmly. Some rows have no size entry. The others give once, few or many, or a class for an expanded clone.

TRBV19	TRBD1	-	TRBJ1-2	CASSFGTANYGYTF
TRBV7-9	TRBD1	-	TRBJ1-2	CASSLGQGDSYTF
TRBV6-5	TRBD1	-	TRBJ2-7	CASSYSDRGYEQYF
TRBV9	-	-	TRBJ2-7	CASSVLGTSSYEQYF
TRBV6-5	TRBD2	-	TRBJ2-3	CASSYGTSTVTDTQYF
TRBV5-4	-	-	TRBJ1-2	CASSSQGCGYTF
TRBV5-1	-	-	TRBJ1-2	CASSDPDRLLLGYTF
TRBV27	-	few	TRBJ1-1	CASSMRGTEAFF
TRBV9	TRBD1	few	TRBJ1-6	CASSLDRGLYNSPLHF
TRBV7-9	-	-	TRBJ2-7	CASSTYYEQYF
TRBV30	-	-	TRBJ1-5	CAWSVSPREGQPQHF
TRBV7-8	TRBD2	few	TRBJ2-7	CASSSLRGGEQYF
TRBV7-9	TRBD2	-	TRBJ2-5	CASSAGRVPIQETQYF
TRBV13	-	-	TRBJ2-1	CASSLYNEQFF
TRBV6-6	-	few	TRBJ1-1	CASSYSGGWGDGAFF
TRBV11-2	TRBD2	-	TRBJ2-2	CASSLEGLARSGELFF
TRBV28	TRBD1	-	TRBJ1-2	CASRSPIRGQGVNGYTF
TRBV10-3	-	-	TRBJ2-7	CAISDTRVEQYF
TRBV25-1	-	-	TRBJ1-4	CASSPGVIATNEKLFF
TRBV19	-	-	TRBJ1-1	CASSIDLGRGTEAFF
TRBV6-5	TRBD2	once	TRBJ2-2	CASSYLAGGTRGELFF
TRBV7-2	-	-	TRBJ2-7	CASSFKLDTHYEQYF
TRBV5-1	TRBD2	-	TRBJ2-3	CASSYSGGGTDTQYF
TRBV11-1	-	-	TRBJ1-1	CASSLGRLNTEAFF
TRBV25-1	-	-	TRBJ1-1	CASSLSWNTEAFF
TRBV28	-	-	TRBJ1-2	CASHGVSGGGYTF
TRBV7-9	-	-	TRBJ2-3	CASSLNGITDTQYF
TRBV27	-	once	TRBJ2-7	CASSLSRLRHRENEQYF
TRBV10-3	-	-	TRBJ1-1	CAISGAQWNTEAFF
TRBV4-3	-	-	TRBJ2-1	CASSQDGRPWVNEQFF
TRBV7-2	-	-	TRBJ1-1	CASSPPPKGRTEAFF
TRBV28	-	-	TRBJ1-5	CASSFTRVGQPQHF
TRBV4-3	TRBD2	few	TRBJ2-2	CASSLAGGPGELFF
TRBV10-3	TRBD1	-	TRBJ1-1	CAISEDRGWDTEAFF
TRBV5-1	TRBD1	few	TRBJ1-5	CASSPGTALGQPQHF
TRBV28	-	-	TRBJ2-1	CASSIPPDSSSYNEQFF
TRBV9	-	-	TRBJ2-3	CASSVGQPLTDTQYF
TRBV7-2	TRBD1	-	TRBJ1-5	CASSRDSSNQPQHF
TRBV6-5	-	-	TRBJ2-5	CASSQGLETQYF
TRBV7-9	-	-	TRBJ1-2	CSSSPHGTPGHGYTF
TRBV4-2	-	once	TRBJ2-1	CASSQEVSLSSYNEQFF
TRBV11-2	-	-	TRBJ2-7	CASGRVGRQYF
TRBV5-1	-	-	TRBJ2-7	CASSLDSGRTGIYEQYF
TRBV5-4	TRBD1	-	TRBJ2-2	CASSADRAGELFF
TRBV11-3	TRBD2	-	TRBJ2-1	CASSRGLAGDDEQFF